The rows below give T cell receptor beta chains drawn from one sample of a study of beta chain features in type 1 diabetes. Only in-frame clones appear in the TCRdb table, and some are missing; sequencing was by immunoSEQ multiplex PCR. Among under 300,000 clones listed, about 15% were seen once. Sequencing input: naive CD4+ T cells from blood. These receptors came from a man aged 25-45 years with type 1 diabetes. The conserved cysteine and the conserved F or W are not part of the CDR3 here. The order of the fields is J gene, CDR3 length, V gene, CDR3 protein.

>TRBJ2-1|14|TRBV18
ASSPGPSSGNNEQF
>TRBJ2-7|13|TRBV5-4
ASSSGQGAPYEQY
>TRBJ2-1|12|TRBV18
ASSSLAEVSEQF
>TRBJ1-2|10|TRBV11-3
ASSLTGVGYT
>TRBJ2-7|10|TRBV5-1
ASSLPAYEQY
>TRBJ2-1|12|TRBV28
ASRTGQGNNEQF
>TRBJ2-1|14|TRBV27
ASSLAAGISYNEQF
>TRBJ2-1|14|TRBV4-1
ASSQDETSGAGEQF
>TRBJ1-4|12|TRBV11-3
ASSGRRQGEKLF
>TRBJ2-4|12|TRBV5-6
ASSQSGGFHLQY
>TRBJ2-1|12|TRBV5-6
ASSLALEYNEQF
>TRBJ2-5|12|TRBV10-3
AISGPTSGETQY